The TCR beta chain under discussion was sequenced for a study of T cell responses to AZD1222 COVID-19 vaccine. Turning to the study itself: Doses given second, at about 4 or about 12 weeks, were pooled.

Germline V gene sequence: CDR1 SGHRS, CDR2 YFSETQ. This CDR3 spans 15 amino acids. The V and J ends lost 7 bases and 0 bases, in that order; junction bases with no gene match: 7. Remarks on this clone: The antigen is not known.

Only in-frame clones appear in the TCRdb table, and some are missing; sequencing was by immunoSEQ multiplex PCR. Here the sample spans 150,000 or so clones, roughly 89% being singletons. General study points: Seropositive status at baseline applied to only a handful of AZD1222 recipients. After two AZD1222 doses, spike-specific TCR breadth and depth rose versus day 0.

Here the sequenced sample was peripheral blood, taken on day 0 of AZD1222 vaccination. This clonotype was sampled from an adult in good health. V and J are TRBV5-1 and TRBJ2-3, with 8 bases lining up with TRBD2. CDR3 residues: CASAWSGGSTDTQYF. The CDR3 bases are TGCGCCAGCGCCTGGAGCGGGGGAAGCACAGATACGCAGTATTTT. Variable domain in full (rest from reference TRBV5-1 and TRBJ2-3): KAGVTQTPRYLIKTRGQQVTLSCSPISGHRSVSWYQQTPGQGLQFLFEYFSETQRNKGNFPGRFSGRQFSNSRSEMNVSTLELGDSALYLCASAWSGGSTDTQYFGPGTRLTVL.